The sample holds a few counts of the clone carrying this T cell receptor beta chain. Its target is unknown. The study ran its PCR with 60 Vbeta and 13 Jbeta primers. In the original analysis: In a later analysis, 80 million to 100 million unique TCR beta chains included roughly 11 million shared by two or more donors. Profiled with immunoSEQ multiplex PCR; TCRdb holds only in-frame clones, not every one. Clone size and V and J calls were adopted from that table, with D and trimming inferred from the DNA. This table has about 160,000 clones, less than 90% appearing once. The data are from a study of cytomegalovirus exposure and HLA in healthy donors. Study conclusions and caveats: Associated with cytomegalovirus, according to the listing, were fewer than 200 TCR beta chains. A classifier reportedly called cytomegalovirus status with high sensitivity and specificity.

Sequencing was carried out using PBMCs. The sequence came from a young man in good health and CMV-seronegative.

The CDR3: CASSPIHPRDTGELFF. The DNA of the CDR3 is TGTGCCAGCTCACCAATTCACCCCCGGGACACCGGGGAGCTGTTTTTT. This sequence joins TRBV18 and TRBJ2-2, with D hard to call. The ends were cut back, 2 bases at V and 3 bases at J, with 13 bases in the middle. This CDR3 is built from 16 residues. Germline assignment: CDR1 KGHSH and CDR2 LQKENI.